One T cell receptor (beta chain) is described in this entry. The same CDR3 is also encoded by other DNA sequences in this sample. Clones were read by immunoSEQ multiplex PCR, and TCRdb kept only the in-frame ones, dropping some. The sample consists of more than 1,200,000 clones, approximately 98.5% of them appearing once. The source of the sample is a study of shared clonotypes between healthy human individuals. V was pared by 1 base and J by 0 bases, with 0 bases of the junction left unmatched. There are 15 residues in the CDR3. The V gene's germline CDR1 is SGDLS and CDR2 YYNGEE. The sample comprised naive CD4+ T cells sorted from blood. As for subset: CD45RA+ positively selected. The receptor's source is a man aged 30 to 45 in good health. V and J are TRBV9 and TRBJ2-1; the match to TRBD2 covers 8 bases. CDR3 coding DNA: TGTGCCAGCAGCGTACTAGCGGGCTCCTACAATGAGCAGTTCTTC. It codes for CASSVLAGSYNEQFF.